Shown below are 20 T cell receptor beta chains from a single sample sequenced in a study of identical twins. TCRdb processed the 5' RACE reads anew with MiXCR; each CDR3 protein has one entry. The profile covers more than 350,000 distinct CDR3 sequences, with about 9% appearing a single time and 8% to 9.5% taken by the ten largest. The sequencing input was naive T cells sorted from blood. The receptor source for this set is a woman in her forties or fifties in good health.

This clonotype was found a few times. The V call is TRBV5-1, the J call TRBJ2-2; TRBD2 agrees at 10 bases. Germline V CDR1 and CDR2: SGHRS, YFSETQ. Losses at the gene ends were 4 bases for V and 5 bases for J; bases not matched to a gene: 8. This CDR3 region has 16 residues. CDR3 sequence: CASSLGGLAPTGELFF. CDR3 coding DNA: TGCGCCAGCAGCCTGGGGGGACTAGCGCCTACCGGGGAGCTGTTTTTT.

This clonotype was seen many times. The rearrangement joins TRBV5-1 to TRBJ1-2; 7 bases map to TRBD1. The junction had 13 bases not matched to a gene; V was cut back by 5 bases and J by 6 bases. The CDR3 extends over 15 amino acids. Per the germline V gene, CDR1 is SGHRS and CDR2 is YFSETQ. The CDR3 reads CASSPDRVRTDGYTF. Written as DNA, the CDR3 is TGCGCCAGCAGTCCCGACAGGGTTCGTACGGATGGCTACACCTTC.

This clonotype was seen more than once but under ten times. The chain links TRBV11-2 to TRBJ2-3, with 8 bases matching TRBD1. The trim removed 4 bases at V and 1 base at J, leaving 7 bases unmatched. The CDR3 length is 16 residues. In germline, CDR1 is SGHAT, CDR2 FQNNGV. The CDR3 coding sequence is TGTGCCAGCAGCTGGACCGGGACAGGTCGCACAGATACGCAGTATTTT. This sequence encodes CASSWTGTGRTDTQYF.

This chain links TRBV5-6 with TRBJ2-7; D perhaps matches TRBD1 (6 bases). The germline V gene has CDR1 SGHDT and CDR2 YYEEEE. The CDR3 is 16 amino acids. Trimming took 0 bases from V and 3 from J, leaving 16 bases between them. CDR3 amino acids: CASSLAPRTDFYEQYF. In DNA, the CDR3 is TGTGCCAGCAGCTTGGCCCCGCGGACAGATTTCTACGAGCAGTACTTC.

This clonotype was recorded many times. The gene calls are TRBV11-2 and TRBJ2-1; D may correspond to TRBD1 or TRBD2 (5 bases each). Germline CDR1 SGHAT, CDR2 FQNNGV. V was clipped by 4 bases and J by 5 bases, with 9 bases between them. The length of the CDR3 is 13 residues. As DNA, the CDR3 is TGTGCCAGCAGCTCTCGGGGCGACAATGAGCAGTTCTTC. This translates into CASSSRGDNEQFF.

The table lists this clonotype with a few counts. Sequence at one end of the junction differs from germline and may be a read error. This chain joins TRBV18 and TRBJ1-1; tentatively, D is TRBD1 (5 bases). Germline loops: CDR1 KGHSH, CDR2 LQKENI. CDR3 length equals 16 residues. CDR3: CARSPLQGGGNTEAFF. The CDR3 DNA is TGTGCCCGCTCACCCCTCCAGGGAGGCGGGAACACTGAAGCTTTCTTT.

This clonotype was seen repeatedly, ten times or more. The gene calls are TRBV11-3 and TRBJ1-5; D remains unclear. CDR1 and CDR2 (germline): SGHNT, YENEEA. This CDR3 comprises 13 residues. Trimming shortened V by 4 bases and J by 3 bases, and 7 bases separated the two germline ends. This CDR3 is CASSSGTNQPQHF. The CDR3 nucleotides read TGTGCCAGCAGCTCGGGAACCAATCAGCCCCAGCATTTT.

The V call is TRBV7-2, the J call TRBJ2-3; 14 bases are a match to TRBD2. The CDR3 consists of 16 residues. From germline, CDR1 is SGHTA and CDR2 FQGNSA. Germline trimming cut 4 bases from V and 14 bases from J; bases unmatched to any gene: 14. The CDR3, as DNA: TGTGCCAGCAGCTCCACGGGACTAGCGGGAGATCCCCCACCGTATTTT. Translated, it gives CASSSTGLAGDPPPYF.

This clonotype was picked up many times. This chain uses TRBV29-1 with TRBJ2-4; D gene ambiguous. With 8 bases removed from V and 0 bases from J, the gap between germline ends came to 11 bases. Looked up from germline, CDR1 is SQVTM and CDR2 is ANQGSEA. This CDR3 spans 13 amino acids. Written as DNA, the CDR3 is TGCAGCCTGGCGAGACTAGCCAAAAACATTCAGTACTTC. Translation gives CSLARLAKNIQYF.

The chain combines TRBV3-1 with TRBJ2-1, with 15 bases fitting TRBD2. This CDR3 is built from 15 residues. CDR1 and CDR2 from the germline V gene are LGHDT and YNNKEL (reference sequence). Trimming cost V 1 base and J 13 bases; bases outside gene matches: 5. CDR3 sequence reads: CASSQGGLAGGNQFF. For the CDR3, the DNA is TGTGCCAGCAGCCAAGGGGGACTAGCGGGAGGTAACCAGTTCTTC.

This clonotype was detected ten times or more. The chain carries TRBV20-1 and TRBJ2-4; 10 bases are shared with TRBD2. V gave up 3 bases and J gave up 1 base; unmatched junction bases: 9. Germline V lookup: CDR1 DFQATT, CDR2 SNEGSKA (reference sequence). This CDR3 region has 17 residues. Here the CDR3 reads CSASLGSGRLAKNIQYF. As DNA, the CDR3 is TGCAGTGCTAGCCTTGGTAGCGGGAGGCTGGCCAAAAACATTCAGTACTTC.

The chain recombines TRBV3-1 with TRBJ2-3, with TRBD2 matching over 8 bases. CDR1 and CDR2 (germline): LGHDT, YNNKEL (reference sequence). The trim removed 1 base at V and 2 bases at J, leaving 2 bases unmatched. This CDR3 has 15 amino acids. The CDR3 bases are TGTGCCAGCAGCCAAGTTAGCGGGATCACAGATACGCAGTATTTT. This encodes CASSQVSGITDTQYF.

This clonotype has a handful of counts. This chain joins TRBV12-3 or TRBV12-4 and TRBJ1-1; TRBD1 is a possible D gene (5 bases). The CDR3 is made up of 15 amino acids. Trimming took off 8 bases at V and 4 bases at J, with 20 bases between the two ends. The CDR3 here is CASWAASLGVTEAFF. CDR3 nucleotide sequence: TGTGCCAGCTGGGCAGCTTCCCTGGGGGTCACTGAAGCTTTCTTT.

This clonotype was recorded at least ten times. The chain carries TRBV4-1 and TRBJ2-3; TRBD2 matches at 10 bases. From germline, CDR1 is MGHRA and CDR2 YSYEKL. Unmatched junction bases numbered 5, after V lost 1 base and J lost 4 bases. The CDR3 sequence is 16 residues long. The CDR3 nucleotides are TGCGCCAGCAGCCAAGCACTAGCGGGAAGGTCAGATACGCAGTATTTT. This codes for CASSQALAGRSDTQYF.

This clonotype appeared a few times. This sequence joins TRBV6-5 and TRBJ2-7; 10 bases line up with TRBD2. With V trimmed by 6 bases and J by 5 bases, 10 bases remained unmatched. This CDR3 is built from 15 residues. The germline V gene has CDR1 MNHEY and CDR2 SVGAGI. CDR3 protein: CASSSSIAGGHEQYF. For the CDR3, the DNA is TGTGCCAGCAGCAGTTCAATAGCGGGAGGCCACGAGCAGTACTTC.

V and J are TRBV7-9 and TRBJ2-1, with a tentative D call TRBD1 (7 bases). The CDR3 is 17 residues long. Trimming cost V 5 bases and J 0 bases, with 17 bases left between them. Germline V CDR1 and CDR2: SEHNR, FQNEAQ (reference sequence). The CDR3 coding sequence is TGTGCCAGCAGCCCGACAGGGTACGGGAGCTCCTACAATGAGCAGTTCTTC. This sequence encodes CASSPTGYGSSYNEQFF.

The genes are TRBV27 and TRBJ2-1; D uncertain. In germline, CDR1 is MNHEY, CDR2 SMNVEV (reference sequence). The CDR3 is 12 residues long. The germline V and J ends were trimmed by 5 bases and 9 bases, with 11 bases remaining between them. CDR3 region: CASSPPAVEQFF. CDR3 DNA sequence: TGTGCCAGCAGTCCACCGGCAGTTGAGCAGTTCTTC.

This clonotype has a handful of counts. The chain uses TRBV18 and TRBJ2-7, with a possible D match to TRBD2 (6 bases). Trimming removed 0 bases from V and 6 bases from J, with 6 bases in between. Germline V gene data show CDR1 as KGHSH and CDR2 as LQKENI. This CDR3 spans 12 amino acids. The CDR3 region has the DNA TGTGCCAGCTCACCACCCGGGGGCGAGCAGTACTTC. Translated, it gives CASSPPGGEQYF.

This clonotype was counted at least ten times. The V call is TRBV4-1, the J call TRBJ2-4; 13 nucleotides line up with TRBD2. The ends lost 0 bases at V and 6 bases at J; junction bases unmatched: 8. The CDR3 sequence is 18 residues long. Germline CDR1 reads MGHRA; CDR2 reads YSYEKL. CDR3 loop: CASSQDRTSGRAGNIQYF. In nucleotides, the CDR3 is TGCGCCAGCAGCCAAGATCGTACTAGCGGGAGGGCCGGAAACATTCAGTACTTC.

This clonotype was detected a few times. The rearrangement joins TRBV6-1 to TRBJ2-7; TRBD2 might be the D (6 bases). The length of the CDR3 is 15 residues. The germline V and J ends were trimmed by 7 bases and 0 bases, with 16 bases remaining between them. Germline V gives CDR1 MNHNS, CDR2 SASEGT. Written as DNA, the CDR3 is TGTGCCAGCACGCTAGCGTTCTTTAGCTCCTACGAGCAGTACGTC. Its translation: CASTLAFFSSYEQYV.